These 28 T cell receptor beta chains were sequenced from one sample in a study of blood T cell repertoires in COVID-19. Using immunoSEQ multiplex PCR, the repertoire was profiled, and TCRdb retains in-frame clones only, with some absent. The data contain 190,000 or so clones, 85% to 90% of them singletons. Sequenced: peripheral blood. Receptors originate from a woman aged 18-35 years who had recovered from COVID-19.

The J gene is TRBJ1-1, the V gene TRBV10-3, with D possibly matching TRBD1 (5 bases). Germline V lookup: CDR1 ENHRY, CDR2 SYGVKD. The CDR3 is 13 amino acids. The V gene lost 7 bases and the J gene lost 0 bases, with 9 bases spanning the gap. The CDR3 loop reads CAIKETVNTEAFF. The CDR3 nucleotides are TGTGCCATCAAAGAGACAGTGAACACTGAAGCTTTCTTT.

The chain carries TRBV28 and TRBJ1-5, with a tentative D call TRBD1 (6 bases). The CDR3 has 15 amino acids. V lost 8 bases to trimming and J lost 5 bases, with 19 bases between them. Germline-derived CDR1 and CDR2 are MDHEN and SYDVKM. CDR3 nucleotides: TGTGCCAGCTCCCTTTTAGGACAGAATTATCAGCCCCAGCATTTT. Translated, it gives CASSLLGQNYQPQHF.

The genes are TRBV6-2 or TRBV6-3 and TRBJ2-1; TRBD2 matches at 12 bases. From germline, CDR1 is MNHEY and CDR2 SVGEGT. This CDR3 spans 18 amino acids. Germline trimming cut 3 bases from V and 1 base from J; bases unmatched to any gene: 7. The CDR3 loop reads CASSYGLAGLGSYNEQFF. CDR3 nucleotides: TGTGCCAGCAGTTATGGACTAGCGGGATTAGGATCCTACAATGAGCAGTTCTTC.

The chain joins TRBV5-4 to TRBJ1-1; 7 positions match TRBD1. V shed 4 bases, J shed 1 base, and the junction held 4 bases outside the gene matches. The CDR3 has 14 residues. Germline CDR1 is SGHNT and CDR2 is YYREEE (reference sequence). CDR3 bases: TGTGCCAGCAGCCTAGGGGGCAAGAACACTGAAGCTTTCTTT. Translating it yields CASSLGGKNTEAFF.

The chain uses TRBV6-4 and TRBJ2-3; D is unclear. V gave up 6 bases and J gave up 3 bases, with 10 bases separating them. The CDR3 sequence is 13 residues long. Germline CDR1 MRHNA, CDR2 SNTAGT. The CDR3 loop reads CASSVTDTDTQYF. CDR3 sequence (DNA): TGTGCCAGCAGCGTGACTGATACAGATACGCAGTATTTT.

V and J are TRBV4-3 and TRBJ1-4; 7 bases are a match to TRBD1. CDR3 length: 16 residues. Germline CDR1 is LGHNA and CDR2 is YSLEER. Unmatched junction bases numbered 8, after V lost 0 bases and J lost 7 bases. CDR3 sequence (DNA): TGCGCCAGCAGCCAAGATCCGTTGCAGGGGGTTGAAAAACTGTTTTTT. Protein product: CASSQDPLQGVEKLFF.

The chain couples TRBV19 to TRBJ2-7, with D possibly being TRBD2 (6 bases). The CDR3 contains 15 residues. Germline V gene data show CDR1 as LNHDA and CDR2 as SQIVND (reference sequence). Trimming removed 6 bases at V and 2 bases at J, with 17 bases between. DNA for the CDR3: TGTGCCAGTAGCACTCAACGGGGGACCCCCTACGAGCAGTACTTC. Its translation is CASSTQRGTPYEQYF.

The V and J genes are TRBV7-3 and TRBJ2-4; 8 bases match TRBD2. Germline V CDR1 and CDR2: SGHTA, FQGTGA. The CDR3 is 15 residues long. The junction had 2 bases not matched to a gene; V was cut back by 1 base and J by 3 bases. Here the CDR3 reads CASSLMSGGKNIQYF. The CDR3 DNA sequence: TGTGCCAGCAGCTTAATGAGCGGGGGCAAAAACATTCAGTACTTC.

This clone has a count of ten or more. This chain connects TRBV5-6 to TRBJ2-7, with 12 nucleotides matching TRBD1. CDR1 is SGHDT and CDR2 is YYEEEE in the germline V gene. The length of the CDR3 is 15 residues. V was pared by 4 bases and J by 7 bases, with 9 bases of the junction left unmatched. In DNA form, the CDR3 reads TGTGCCAGCAGCCCACCGGGACAGGGGGCGCGTGAGCAGTACTTC. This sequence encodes CASSPPGQGAREQYF.

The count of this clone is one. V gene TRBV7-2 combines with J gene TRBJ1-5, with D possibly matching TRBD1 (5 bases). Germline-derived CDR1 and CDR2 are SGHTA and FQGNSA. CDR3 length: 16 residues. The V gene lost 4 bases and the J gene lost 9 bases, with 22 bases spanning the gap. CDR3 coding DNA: TGTGCCAGCAGCTCCCAAAAAGACCAGGGCGCACGGCCCCAGCATTTT. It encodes CASSSQKDQGARPQHF.

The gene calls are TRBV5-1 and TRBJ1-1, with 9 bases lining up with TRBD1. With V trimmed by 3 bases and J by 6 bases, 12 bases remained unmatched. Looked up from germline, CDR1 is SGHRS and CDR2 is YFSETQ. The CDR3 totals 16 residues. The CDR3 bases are TGCGCCAGCAGCTCGGTAACAGGGGGCGCTCGCTCTGAAGCTTTCTTT. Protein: CASSSVTGGARSEAFF.

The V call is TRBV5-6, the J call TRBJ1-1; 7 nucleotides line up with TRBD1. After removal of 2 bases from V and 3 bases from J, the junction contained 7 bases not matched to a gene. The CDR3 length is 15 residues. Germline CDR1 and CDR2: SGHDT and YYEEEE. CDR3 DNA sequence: TGTGCCAGCAGCTTCTACCACAGGGGCGACACTGAAGCTTTCTTT. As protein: CASSFYHRGDTEAFF. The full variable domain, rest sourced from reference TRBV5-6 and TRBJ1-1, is DAGVTQSPTHLIKTRGQQVTLRCSPKSGHDTVSWYQQALGQGPQFIFQYYEEEERQRGNFPDRFSGHQFPNYSSELNVNALLLGDSALYLCASSFYHRGDTEAFFGQGTRLTVV.

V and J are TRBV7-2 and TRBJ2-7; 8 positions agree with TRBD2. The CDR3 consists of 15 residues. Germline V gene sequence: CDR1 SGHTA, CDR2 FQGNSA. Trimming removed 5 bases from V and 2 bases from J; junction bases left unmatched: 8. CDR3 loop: CASSPSGTSPYEQYF. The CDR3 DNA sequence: TGTGCCAGCAGCCCCTCCGGGACTAGTCCCTACGAGCAGTACTTC.

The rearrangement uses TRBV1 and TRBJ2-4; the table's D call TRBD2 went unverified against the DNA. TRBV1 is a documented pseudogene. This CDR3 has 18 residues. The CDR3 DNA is TGCACCAGCAGCCAAGGCGTGGTCTGGCGGGAGGGCAAAAACATTCAGTACTTC. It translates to CTSSQGVVWREGKNIQYF.

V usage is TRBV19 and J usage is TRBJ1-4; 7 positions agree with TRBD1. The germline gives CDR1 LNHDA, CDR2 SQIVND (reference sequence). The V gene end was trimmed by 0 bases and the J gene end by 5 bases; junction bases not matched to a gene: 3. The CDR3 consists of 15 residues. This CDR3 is CASSIDGTENEKLFF. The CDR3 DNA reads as TGTGCCAGTAGTATAGACGGGACAGAAAATGAAAAACTGTTTTTT.

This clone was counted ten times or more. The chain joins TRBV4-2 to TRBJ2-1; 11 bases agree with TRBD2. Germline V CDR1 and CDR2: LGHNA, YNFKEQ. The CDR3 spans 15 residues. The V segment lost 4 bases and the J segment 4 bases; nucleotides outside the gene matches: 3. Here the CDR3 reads CASSRSGGAYNEQFF. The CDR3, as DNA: TGTGCCAGCAGCCGTAGCGGGGGGGCTTACAATGAGCAGTTCTTC.

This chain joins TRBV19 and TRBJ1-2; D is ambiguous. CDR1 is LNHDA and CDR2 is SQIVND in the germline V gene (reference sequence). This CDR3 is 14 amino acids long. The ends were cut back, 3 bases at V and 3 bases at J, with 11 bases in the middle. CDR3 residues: CASSINSGDYGYTF. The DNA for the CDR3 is TGTGCCAGTAGTATTAACAGCGGAGACTATGGCTACACCTTC.

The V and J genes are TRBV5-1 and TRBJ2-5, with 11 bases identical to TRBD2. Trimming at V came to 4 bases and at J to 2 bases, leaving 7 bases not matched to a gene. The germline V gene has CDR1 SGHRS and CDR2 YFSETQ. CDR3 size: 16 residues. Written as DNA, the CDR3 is TGCGCCAGCAGCCCCGGGACTAGCGGCGGTCAAGAGACCCAGTACTTC. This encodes CASSPGTSGGQETQYF.

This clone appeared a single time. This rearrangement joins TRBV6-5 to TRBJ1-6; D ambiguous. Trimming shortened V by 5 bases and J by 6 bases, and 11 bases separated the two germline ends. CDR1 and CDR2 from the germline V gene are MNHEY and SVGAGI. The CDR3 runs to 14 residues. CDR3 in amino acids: CASSPSESNSPLHF. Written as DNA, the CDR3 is TGTGCCAGCAGTCCAAGTGAGAGTAATTCACCCCTCCACTTT.

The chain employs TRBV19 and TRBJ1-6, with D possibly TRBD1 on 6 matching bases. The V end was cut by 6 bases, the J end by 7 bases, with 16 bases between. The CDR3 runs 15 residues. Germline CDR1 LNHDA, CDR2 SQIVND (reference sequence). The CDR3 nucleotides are TGTGCCAGTAGGGTTTCGACAGGCGGCAATTCACCCCTCCACTTT. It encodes CASRVSTGGNSPLHF.

CDR3 protein: CAVSLGARQPQHF. DNA for the CDR3: TGTGCCGTCTCACTGGGGGCACGGCAGCCCCAGCATTTT. This sequence joins TRBV27 and TRBJ1-5; weak D call: TRBD1 (6 bases). Germline-derived CDR1 and CDR2 are MNHEY and SMNVEV (reference sequence). The CDR3 length is 13 residues. With 11 bases removed from V and 7 bases from J, the gap between germline ends came to 18 bases.

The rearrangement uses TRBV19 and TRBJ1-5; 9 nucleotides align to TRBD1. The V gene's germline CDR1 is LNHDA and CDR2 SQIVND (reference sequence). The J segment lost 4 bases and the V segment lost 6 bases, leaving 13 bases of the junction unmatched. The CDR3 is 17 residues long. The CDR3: CASSPRQQGALNQPQHF. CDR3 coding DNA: TGTGCCAGTAGCCCAAGGCAACAGGGGGCTCTAAATCAGCCCCAGCATTTT.

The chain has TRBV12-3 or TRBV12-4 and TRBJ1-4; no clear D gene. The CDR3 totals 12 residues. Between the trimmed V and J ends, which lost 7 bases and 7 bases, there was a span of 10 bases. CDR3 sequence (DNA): TGTGCCAGCACCGGAGCACCTGAAAAACTGTTTTTT. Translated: CASTGAPEKLFF.

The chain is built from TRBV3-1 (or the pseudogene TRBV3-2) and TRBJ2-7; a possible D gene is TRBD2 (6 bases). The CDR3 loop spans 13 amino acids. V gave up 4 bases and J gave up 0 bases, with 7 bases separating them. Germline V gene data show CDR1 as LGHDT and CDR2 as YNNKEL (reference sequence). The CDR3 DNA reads TGTGCCAGCAGCCCGGGAGACTCCTACGAGCAGTACGTC. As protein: CASSPGDSYEQYV.

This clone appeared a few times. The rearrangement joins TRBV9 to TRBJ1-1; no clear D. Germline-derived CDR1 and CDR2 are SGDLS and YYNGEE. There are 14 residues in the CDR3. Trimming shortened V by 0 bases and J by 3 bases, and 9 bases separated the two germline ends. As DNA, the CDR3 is TGTGCCAGCAGCGTAGCAACGTCGGACACTGAAGCTTTCTTT. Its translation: CASSVATSDTEAFF.

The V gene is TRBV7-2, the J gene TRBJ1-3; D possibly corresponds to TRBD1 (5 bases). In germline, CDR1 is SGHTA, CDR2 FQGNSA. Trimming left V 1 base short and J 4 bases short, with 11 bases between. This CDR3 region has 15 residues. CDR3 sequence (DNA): TGTGCCAGCAGCTTAGATGCAGGGCGCGGAAACACCATATATTTT. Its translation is CASSLDAGRGNTIYF.

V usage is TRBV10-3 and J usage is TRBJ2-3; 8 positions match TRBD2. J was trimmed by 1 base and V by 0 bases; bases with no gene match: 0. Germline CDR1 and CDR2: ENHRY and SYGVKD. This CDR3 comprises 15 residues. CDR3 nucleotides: TGTGCCATCAGTGAGTCGACTAGCGGCACAGATACGCAGTATTTT. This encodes CAISESTSGTDTQYF.

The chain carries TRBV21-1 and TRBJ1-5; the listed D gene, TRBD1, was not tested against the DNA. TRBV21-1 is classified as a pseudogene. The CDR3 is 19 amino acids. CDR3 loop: CASSKDGDRGRKGNQPQHF. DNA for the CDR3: TGTGCCAGCAGCAAAGATGGAGACAGGGGGAGGAAGGGCAATCAGCCCCAGCATTTT.